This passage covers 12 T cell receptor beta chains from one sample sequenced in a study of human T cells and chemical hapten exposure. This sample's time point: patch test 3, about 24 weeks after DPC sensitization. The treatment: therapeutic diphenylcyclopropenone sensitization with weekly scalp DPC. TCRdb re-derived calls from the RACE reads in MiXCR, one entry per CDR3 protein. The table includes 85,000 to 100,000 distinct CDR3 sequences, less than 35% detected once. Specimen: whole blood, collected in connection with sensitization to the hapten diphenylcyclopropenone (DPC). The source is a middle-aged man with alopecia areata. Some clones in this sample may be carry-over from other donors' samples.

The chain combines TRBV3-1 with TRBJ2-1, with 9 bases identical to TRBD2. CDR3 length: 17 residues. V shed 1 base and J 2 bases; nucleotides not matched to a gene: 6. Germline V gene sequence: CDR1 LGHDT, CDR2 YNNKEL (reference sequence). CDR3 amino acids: CASSQVGLAGAYNEQFF. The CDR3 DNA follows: TGTGCCAGCAGCCAAGTCGGATTAGCGGGGGCCTACAATGAGCAGTTCTTC.

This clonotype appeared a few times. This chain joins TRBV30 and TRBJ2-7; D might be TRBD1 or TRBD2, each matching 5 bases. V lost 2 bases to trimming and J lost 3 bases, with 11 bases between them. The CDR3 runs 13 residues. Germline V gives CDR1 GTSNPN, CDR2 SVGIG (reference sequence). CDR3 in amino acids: CAWSRGGGYEQYF. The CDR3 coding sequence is TGTGCCTGGAGTAGGGGTGGAGGCTACGAGCAGTACTTC.

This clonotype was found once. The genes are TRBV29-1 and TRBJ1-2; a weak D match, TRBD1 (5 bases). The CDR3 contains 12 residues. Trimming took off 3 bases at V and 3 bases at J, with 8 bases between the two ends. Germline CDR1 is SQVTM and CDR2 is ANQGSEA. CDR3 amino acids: CSVDARDYGYTF. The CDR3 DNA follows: TGCAGCGTTGATGCCAGGGACTATGGCTACACCTTC.

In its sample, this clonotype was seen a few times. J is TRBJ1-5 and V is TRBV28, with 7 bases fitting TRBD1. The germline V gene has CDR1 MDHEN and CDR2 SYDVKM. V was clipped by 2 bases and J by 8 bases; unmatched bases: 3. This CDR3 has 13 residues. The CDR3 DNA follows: TGTGCCAGCAGTTTAGACAGGGTAAAGCCCCAGCATTTT. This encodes CASSLDRVKPQHF.

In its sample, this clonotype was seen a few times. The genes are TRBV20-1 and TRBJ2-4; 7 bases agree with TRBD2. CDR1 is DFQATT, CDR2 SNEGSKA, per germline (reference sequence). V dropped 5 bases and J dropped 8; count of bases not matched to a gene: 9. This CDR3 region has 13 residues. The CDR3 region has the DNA TGCAGTGCTGGGGCGGCTGCGGGGGACATTCAGTACTTC. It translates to CSAGAAAGDIQYF.

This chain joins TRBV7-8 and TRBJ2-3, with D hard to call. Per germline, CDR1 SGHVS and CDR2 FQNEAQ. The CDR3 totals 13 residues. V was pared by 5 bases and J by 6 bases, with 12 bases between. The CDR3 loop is CASSHQTHDTQYF. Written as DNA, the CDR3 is TGTGCCAGCAGCCACCAGACCCACGATACGCAGTATTTT.

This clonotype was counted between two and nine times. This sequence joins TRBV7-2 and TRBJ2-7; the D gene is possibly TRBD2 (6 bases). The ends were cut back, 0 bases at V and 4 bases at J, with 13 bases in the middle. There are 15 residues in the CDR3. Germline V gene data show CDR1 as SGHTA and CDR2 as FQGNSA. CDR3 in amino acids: CASSLAQGLGYEQYF. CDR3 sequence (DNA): TGTGCCAGCAGCTTAGCGCAGGGACTGGGTTACGAGCAGTACTTC. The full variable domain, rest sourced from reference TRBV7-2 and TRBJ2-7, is GAGVSQSPSNKVTEKGKDVELRCDPISGHTALYWYRQSLGQGLEFLIYFQGNSAPDKSGLPSDRFSAERTGGSVSTLTIQRTQQEDSAVYLCASSLAQGLGYEQYFGPGTRLTVT.

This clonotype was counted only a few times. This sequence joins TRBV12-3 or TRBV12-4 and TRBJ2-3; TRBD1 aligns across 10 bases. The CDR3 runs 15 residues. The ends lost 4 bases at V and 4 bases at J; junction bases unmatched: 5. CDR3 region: CASSSGTGVSDTQYF. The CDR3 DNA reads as TGTGCCAGCAGTTCCGGGACAGGGGTCTCAGATACGCAGTATTTT.

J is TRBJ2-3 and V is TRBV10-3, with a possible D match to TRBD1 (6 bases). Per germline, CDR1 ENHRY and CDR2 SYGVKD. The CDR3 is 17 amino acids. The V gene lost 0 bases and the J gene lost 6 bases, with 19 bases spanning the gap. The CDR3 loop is CAISESNRDTPVDTQYF. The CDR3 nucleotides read TGTGCCATCAGTGAGTCGAATCGGGACACCCCGGTGGATACGCAGTATTTT.

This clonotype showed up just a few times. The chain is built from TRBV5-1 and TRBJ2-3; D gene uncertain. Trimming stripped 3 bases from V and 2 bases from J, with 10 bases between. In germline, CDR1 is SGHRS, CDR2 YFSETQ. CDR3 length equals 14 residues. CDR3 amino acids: CASSSGPTTDTQYF. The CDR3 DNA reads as TGCGCCAGCAGCTCCGGACCAACCACAGATACGCAGTATTTT.

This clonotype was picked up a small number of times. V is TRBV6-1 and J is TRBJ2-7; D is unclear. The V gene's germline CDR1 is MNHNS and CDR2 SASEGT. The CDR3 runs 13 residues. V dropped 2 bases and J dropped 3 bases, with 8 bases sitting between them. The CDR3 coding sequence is TGTGCCAGCAGTGAACCGCCCGGCTACGAGCAGTACTTC. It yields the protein CASSEPPGYEQYF.

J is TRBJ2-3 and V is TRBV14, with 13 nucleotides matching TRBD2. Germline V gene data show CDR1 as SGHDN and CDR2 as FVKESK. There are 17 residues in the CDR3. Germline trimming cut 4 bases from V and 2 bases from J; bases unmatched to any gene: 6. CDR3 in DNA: TGTGCCAGCAGCCCAAGGGGGACTAGCGGGACCACAGATACGCAGTATTTT. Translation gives CASSPRGTSGTTDTQYF. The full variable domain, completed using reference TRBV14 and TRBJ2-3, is EAGVTQFPSHSVIEKGQTVTLRCDPISGHDNLYWYRRVMGKEIKFLLHFVKESKQDESGMPNNRFLAERTGGTYSTLKVQPAELEDSGVYFCASSPRGTSGTTDTQYFGPGTRLTVL.